These 8 T cell receptor beta chains were all obtained from the same sample, sequenced in a study of post-analysis software for immune sequencing data. Study-wide findings and caveats: Comparison of patients with controls showed five TRBV segments more frequent in patients, TRBV5-6, TRBV5-1 and TRBV20-1 among them.

Presence of unique molecular identifiers characterized the TCR beta cDNA libraries. TCRdb recomputed calls from the PCR reads with MiXCR, one row per CDR3 protein. This sample has hundreds of thousands of distinct CDR3 sequences, with 40% to 55% found just once. No antigen is known for these receptors. Sequencing input: blood. The origin of the receptors is a girl aged 10 to 17 with multiple sclerosis.

The sample holds a few counts of this clonotype. The CDR3: CSASRTGKDYEQYF. Here the CDR3 DNA reads TGCAGTGCTAGTCGTACAGGGAAAGACTACGAGCAGTACTTC. V gene TRBV20-1 combines with J gene TRBJ2-7; maybe TRBD1 (6 bases). With 3 bases removed from V and 3 bases from J, the gap between germline ends came to 15 bases. The CDR3 runs to 14 residues. Germline lookup yields CDR1 DFQATT and CDR2 SNEGSKA (reference sequence).

The chain carries TRBV5-1 and TRBJ2-3, with 10 bases matching TRBD2. Trimming took 2 bases from V and 1 from J; bases not matched to a gene: 4. CDR1 and CDR2 from the germline V gene are SGHRS and YFSETQ. The length of the CDR3 is 16 residues. CDR3 coding DNA: TGCGCCAGCAGCTTCCCTAGCGGGAGTGGCACAGATACGCAGTATTTT. It translates to CASSFPSGSGTDTQYF.

The rearrangement links TRBV6-2 or TRBV6-3 to TRBJ2-5, with D uncertain. Trimming pared 2 bases from V and 0 bases from J, leaving 7 bases between. Per germline, CDR1 MNHEY and CDR2 SVGEGT. The CDR3 runs 14 residues. The chain's CDR3 is CASSYTGYQETQYF. The CDR3 DNA sequence: TGTGCCAGCAGTTACACCGGCTACCAAGAGACCCAGTACTTC.

This clonotype occurred a few times. The V gene is TRBV7-2, the J gene TRBJ2-1; no firm D call. V shed 1 base and J shed 4 bases, with 8 bases lying between them. The CDR3 runs to 14 residues. CDR1 SGHTA and CDR2 FQGNSA come from the germline V gene. For the CDR3, the DNA is TGTGCCAGCAGCTTAGAGGGCCGGTACAATGAGCAGTTCTTC. The encoded protein is CASSLEGRYNEQFF.

Comments on this clonotype: Germline is not matched at one junction end, which may reflect a read error. The chain is built from TRBV28 and TRBJ1-5; weak D call: TRBD1 (5 bases). CDR3 length: 17 residues. The germline gives CDR1 MDHEN, CDR2 SYDVKM. CDR3 loop: CAGSLDTDPYSNQPQHF. CDR3 coding DNA: TGTGCCGGCAGTCTGGACACTGACCCGTATAGCAATCAGCCCCAGCATTTT.

This clonotype was seen ten or more times. The chain couples TRBV20-1 to TRBJ2-5; maybe TRBD2 (6 bases). This CDR3 spans 13 amino acids. Germline V gene data show CDR1 as DFQATT and CDR2 as SNEGSKA (reference sequence). V gave up 4 bases and J gave up 5 bases, with 14 bases separating them. CDR3 loop: CSANYGTPETQYF. For the CDR3, the DNA is TGCAGTGCTAACTACGGGACTCCCGAGACCCAGTACTTC.

The chain employs TRBV7-9 and TRBJ2-5; D is ambiguous. The DNA end is a closer match to TRBJ2-1, so the J assignment may be wrong. The CDR3 has 11 residues. CDR1 and CDR2 from the germline V gene are SEHNR and FQNEAQ (reference sequence). CDR3 region: CASTIQETQFF. The CDR3 DNA reads as TGTGCCAGCACCATCCAAGAGACCCAGTTCTTC.

The chain recombines TRBV5-5 with TRBJ2-3, with D maybe TRBD1 (6 bases). The CDR3 is 14 amino acids. Germline loops: CDR1 SGHKS, CDR2 YYEKEE (reference sequence). V was cut by 1 base and J by 4 bases, with 10 bases left in between. The CDR3 nucleotides are TGTGCCAGCAGCTTGTTTCAGGGGCCAGATACGCAGTATTTT. Protein sequence: CASSLFQGPDTQYF.